The entry that follows covers one T cell receptor (beta chain) sequence. The CDR3 covers 12 residues. V gave up 10 bases and J gave up 4 bases; unmatched junction bases: 5. Germline lookup yields CDR1 SEHNR and CDR2 FQNEAQ (reference sequence). This sample stems from a study of blood T cell repertoires in COVID-19. Clones were read by immunoSEQ multiplex PCR, and TCRdb kept only the in-frame ones, dropping some. The repertoire holds over 250,000 clones, with approximately 85% as singletons. Cohort placement rested on clinical history that participants reported themselves. Cohort 3 donors were reported recovered after two negative PCRs, clearance, or symptom resolution.

This clonotype was obtained from a woman aged 25 to 39 who had recovered from COVID-19. The chain couples TRBV7-9 to TRBJ1-1; TRBD1 agrees at 8 bases. Material for sequencing was PBMCs or T cells enriched from blood (not recorded which). The CDR3 sequence: CATSTGVTEAFF. CDR3 nucleotide sequence: TGTGCCACCTCGACAGGGGTCACTGAAGCTTTCTTT.